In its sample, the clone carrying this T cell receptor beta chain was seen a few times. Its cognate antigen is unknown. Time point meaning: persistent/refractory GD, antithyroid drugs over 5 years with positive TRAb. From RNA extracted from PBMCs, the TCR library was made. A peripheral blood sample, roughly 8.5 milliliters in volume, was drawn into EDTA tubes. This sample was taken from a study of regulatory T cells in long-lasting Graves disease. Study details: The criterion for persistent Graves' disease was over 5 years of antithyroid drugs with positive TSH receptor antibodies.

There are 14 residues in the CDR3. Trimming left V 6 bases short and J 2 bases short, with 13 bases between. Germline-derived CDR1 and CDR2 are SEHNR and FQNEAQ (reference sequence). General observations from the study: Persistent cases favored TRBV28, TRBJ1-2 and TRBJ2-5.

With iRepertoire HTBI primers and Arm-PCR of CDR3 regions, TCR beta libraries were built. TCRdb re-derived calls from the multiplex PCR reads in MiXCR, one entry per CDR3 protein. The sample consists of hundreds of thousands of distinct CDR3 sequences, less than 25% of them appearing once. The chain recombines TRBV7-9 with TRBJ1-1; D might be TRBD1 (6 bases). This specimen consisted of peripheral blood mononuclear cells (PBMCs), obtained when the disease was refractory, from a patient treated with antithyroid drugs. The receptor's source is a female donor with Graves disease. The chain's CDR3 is CASRTQGVNTEAFF. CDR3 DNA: TGTGCCAGCAGGACACAGGGAGTAAACACTGAAGCTTTCTTT.